This is a list of T cell receptor beta chains from one sample in a study of T-cell reconstitution after alpha-beta-depleted transplantation in children. A single record per CDR3 protein comes from TCRdb applying MiXCR to the PCR reads. The data contain roughly 300,000 distinct CDR3 sequences, over 9% of them singletons. The sequencing here drew on PBMCs from the stem cell graft donor, taken from the stem cell graft. The origin of the receptors is a human donor who donated a stem cell graft to a child with acute lymphoblastic leukemia. CDR3s include the opening cysteine and the closing phenylalanine or tryptophan. The order of the fields is D gene, clone size, V gene, J gene, CDR3 protein, CDR3 DNA. A D gene is named only where the DNA matches it firmly. Clone size appears in some rows only: once, few, many, or a class for an expanded clone.

d_gene: NA
abundance: NA
v_gene: TRBV29-1
j_gene: TRBJ2-7
CDR3aa: CSVEDPEEGFDEQYF
CDR3nt: TGCAGCGTTGAAGATCCCGAGGAAGGTTTCGACGAGCAGTACTTC

d_gene: NA
abundance: many
v_gene: TRBV12-3/TRBV12-4
j_gene: TRBJ2-2
CDR3aa: CASSPGTNTGELFF
CDR3nt: TGTGCCAGCAGCCCCGGGACCAACACCGGGGAGCTGTTTTTT

d_gene: TRBD2
abundance: many
v_gene: TRBV5-1
j_gene: TRBJ2-1
CDR3aa: CASSLGAGGREQFF
CDR3nt: TGCGCCAGCAGCTTGGGTGCGGGAGGACGTGAGCAGTTCTTC

d_gene: NA
abundance: few
v_gene: TRBV5-1
j_gene: TRBJ2-5
CDR3aa: CASSAGGEETQYF
CDR3nt: TGCGCCAGCAGCGCTGGGGGCGAGGAGACCCAGTACTTC

d_gene: TRBD2
abundance: few
v_gene: TRBV20-1
j_gene: TRBJ2-7
CDR3aa: CSARGGGLAGVSYEQYF
CDR3nt: TGCAGTGCTAGAGGGGGTGGACTAGCGGGAGTGTCCTACGAGCAGTACTTC

d_gene: NA
abundance: NA
v_gene: TRBV20-1
j_gene: TRBJ2-7
CDR3aa: CSARPPGTGSYEQYF
CDR3nt: TGCAGTGCTAGGCCACCCGGGACCGGCTCCTACGAGCAGTACTTC

d_gene: NA
abundance: NA
v_gene: TRBV28
j_gene: TRBJ1-4
CDR3aa: CASSSGANEKLFF
CDR3nt: TGTGCCAGCAGTTCGGGGGCTAATGAAAAACTGTTTTTT

d_gene: NA
abundance: many
v_gene: TRBV4-1
j_gene: TRBJ1-1
CDR3aa: CASSSGEMNTEAFF
CDR3nt: TGCGCCAGCAGCTCGGGTGAGATGAACACTGAAGCTTTCTTT

d_gene: TRBD1
abundance: NA
v_gene: TRBV28
j_gene: TRBJ2-7
CDR3aa: CASSTTDRVGEQYF
CDR3nt: TGTGCCAGCAGTACTACGGACAGGGTGGGCGAGCAGTACTTC

d_gene: TRBD2
abundance: few
v_gene: TRBV27
j_gene: TRBJ2-1
CDR3aa: CASSPQGLAEQFF
CDR3nt: TGTGCCAGCAGTCCCCAGGGACTAGCGGAGCAGTTCTTC

d_gene: TRBD1
abundance: few
v_gene: TRBV5-1
j_gene: TRBJ1-1
CDR3aa: CASSLDPTGQGTEAFF
CDR3nt: TGCGCCAGCAGCTTGGATCCGACAGGGCAAGGCACTGAAGCTTTCTTT

d_gene: TRBD2
abundance: few
v_gene: TRBV7-9
j_gene: TRBJ2-1
CDR3aa: CASSQVAGVVEQFF
CDR3nt: TGTGCCAGCAGCCAGGTAGCGGGAGTTGTTGAGCAGTTCTTC

d_gene: TRBD2
abundance: few
v_gene: TRBV11-2
j_gene: TRBJ2-7
CDR3aa: CASSHRWREGLYTSEQYF
CDR3nt: TGTGCCAGCAGCCACCGGTGGCGGGAGGGCCTTTATACTAGCGAGCAGTACTTC

d_gene: NA
abundance: few
v_gene: TRBV7-2
j_gene: TRBJ2-3
CDR3aa: CASSLAPGLDTQYF
CDR3nt: TGTGCCAGCAGCTTAGCCCCCGGACTAGATACGCAGTATTTT

d_gene: TRBD1
abundance: NA
v_gene: TRBV29-1
j_gene: TRBJ2-7
CDR3aa: CSVGQGAPSEQYF
CDR3nt: TGCAGCGTTGGACAGGGGGCCCCCTCGGAGCAGTACTTC

d_gene: NA
abundance: few
v_gene: TRBV7-8
j_gene: TRBJ1-1
CDR3aa: CASSLYTQATNTEAFF
CDR3nt: TGTGCCAGCAGCTTATACACACAGGCAACGAACACTGAAGCTTTCTTT

d_gene: NA
abundance: few
v_gene: TRBV30
j_gene: TRBJ2-2
CDR3aa: CAWSGGPARYTGELFF
CDR3nt: TGTGCCTGGAGTGGGGGCCCCGCCCGTTATACCGGGGAGCTGTTTTTT

d_gene: NA
abundance: few
v_gene: TRBV11-1
j_gene: TRBJ1-1
CDR3aa: CASSLGFGRNTEAFF
CDR3nt: TGTGCCAGCAGCTTAGGTTTCGGCAGGAACACTGAAGCTTTCTTT